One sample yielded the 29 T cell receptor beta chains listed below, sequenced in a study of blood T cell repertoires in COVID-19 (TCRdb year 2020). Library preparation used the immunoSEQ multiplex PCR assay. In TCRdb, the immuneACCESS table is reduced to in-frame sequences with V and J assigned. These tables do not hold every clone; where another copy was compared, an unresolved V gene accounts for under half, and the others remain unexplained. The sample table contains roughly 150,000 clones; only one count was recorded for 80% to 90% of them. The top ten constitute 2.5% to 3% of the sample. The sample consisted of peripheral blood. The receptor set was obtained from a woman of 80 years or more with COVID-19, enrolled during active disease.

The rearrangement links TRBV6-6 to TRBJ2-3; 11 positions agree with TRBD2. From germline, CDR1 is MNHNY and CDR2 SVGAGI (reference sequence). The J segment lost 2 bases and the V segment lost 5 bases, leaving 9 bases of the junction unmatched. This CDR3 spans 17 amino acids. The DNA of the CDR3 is TGTGCCAGCAGTCGGGATCGTAGCGGGGGGGCCACAGATACGCAGTATTTT. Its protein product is CASSRDRSGGATDTQYF.

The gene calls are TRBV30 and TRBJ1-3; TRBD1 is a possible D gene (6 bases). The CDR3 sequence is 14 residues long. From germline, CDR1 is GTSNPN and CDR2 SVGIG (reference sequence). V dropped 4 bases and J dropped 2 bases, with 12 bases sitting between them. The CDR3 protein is CAWTEGGPGNTIYF. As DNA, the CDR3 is TGTGCCTGGACCGAGGGGGGGCCTGGAAACACCATATATTTT. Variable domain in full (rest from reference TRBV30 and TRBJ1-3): SQTIHQWPATLVQPVGSPLSLECTVEGTSNPNLYWYRQAAGRGLQLLFYSVGIGQISSEVPQNLSASRPQDRQFILSSKKLLLSDSGFYLCAWTEGGPGNTIYFGEGSWLTVV.

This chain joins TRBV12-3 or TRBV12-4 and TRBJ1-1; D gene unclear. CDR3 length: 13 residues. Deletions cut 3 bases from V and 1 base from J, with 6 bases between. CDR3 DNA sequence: TGTGCCAGCAGTTTCGCCGGGAACACTGAAGCTTTCTTT. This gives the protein CASSFAGNTEAFF.

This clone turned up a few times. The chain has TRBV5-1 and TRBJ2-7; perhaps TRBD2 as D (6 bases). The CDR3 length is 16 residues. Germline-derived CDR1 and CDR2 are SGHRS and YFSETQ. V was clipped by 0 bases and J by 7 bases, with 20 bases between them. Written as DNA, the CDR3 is TGCGCCAGCAGCTTGGCCCTTGGAGGGGCAGAAAGGGAGCAGTACTTC. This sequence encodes CASSLALGGAEREQYF. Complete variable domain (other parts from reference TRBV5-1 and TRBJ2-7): KAGVTQTPRYLIKTRGQQVTLSCSPISGHRSVSWYQQTPGQGLQFLFEYFSETQRNKGNFPGRFSGRQFSNSRSEMNVSTLELGDSALYLCASSLALGGAEREQYFGPGTRLTVT.

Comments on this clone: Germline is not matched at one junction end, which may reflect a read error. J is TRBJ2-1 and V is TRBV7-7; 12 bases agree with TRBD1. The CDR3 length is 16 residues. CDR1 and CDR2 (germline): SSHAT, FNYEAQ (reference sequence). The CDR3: CASSPLAGTGGHEQFF. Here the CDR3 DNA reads TGTGCTAGCAGCCCCCTAGCCGGGACAGGGGGCCATGAGCAGTTCTTC.

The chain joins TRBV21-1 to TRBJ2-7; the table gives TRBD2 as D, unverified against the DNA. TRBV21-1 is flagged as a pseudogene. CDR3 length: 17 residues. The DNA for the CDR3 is TGTGCCAGCAGCCCCCTTTTGCTAGGAGGTCTCGTAGACGAGCAGTACTTC. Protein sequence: CASSPLLLGGLVDEQYF.

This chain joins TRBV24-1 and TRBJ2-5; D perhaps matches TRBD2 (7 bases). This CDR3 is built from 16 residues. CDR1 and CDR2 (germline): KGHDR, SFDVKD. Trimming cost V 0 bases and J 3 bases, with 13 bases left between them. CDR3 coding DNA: TGTGCCACCAGTGATTTGAAGGGGGGGTGGAAAGAGACCCAGTACTTC. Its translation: CATSDLKGGWKETQYF.

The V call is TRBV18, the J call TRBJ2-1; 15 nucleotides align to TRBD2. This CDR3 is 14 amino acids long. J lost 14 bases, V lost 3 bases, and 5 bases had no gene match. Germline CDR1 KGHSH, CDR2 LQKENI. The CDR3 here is CASSPMGTSGGKFF. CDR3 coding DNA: TGTGCCAGCTCACCGATGGGGACTAGCGGGGGGAAGTTCTTC.

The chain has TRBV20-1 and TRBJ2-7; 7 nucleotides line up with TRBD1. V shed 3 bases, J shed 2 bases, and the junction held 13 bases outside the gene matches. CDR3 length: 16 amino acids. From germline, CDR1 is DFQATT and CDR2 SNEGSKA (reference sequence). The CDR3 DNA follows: TGCAGTGCTAGTAATTCTTGGGCTACAGGGGCCTACGAGCAGTACTTC. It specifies CSASNSWATGAYEQYF.

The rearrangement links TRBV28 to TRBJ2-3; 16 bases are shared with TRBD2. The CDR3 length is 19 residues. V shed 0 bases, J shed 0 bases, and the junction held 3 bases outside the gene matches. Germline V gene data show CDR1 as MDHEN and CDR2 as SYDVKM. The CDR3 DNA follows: TGTGCCAGCAGTTTATGGGGACTAGCGGGAGGGTCTAGCACAGATACGCAGTATTTT. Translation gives CASSLWGLAGGSSTDTQYF. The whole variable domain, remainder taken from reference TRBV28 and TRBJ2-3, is DVKVTQSSRYLVKRTGEKVFLECVQDMDHENMFWYRQDPGLGLRLIYFSYDVKMKEKGDIPEGYSVSREKKERFSLILESASTNQTSMYLCASSLWGLAGGSSTDTQYFGPGTRLTVL.

CDR3: CASSLVSRGSRELFF. The CDR3 DNA sequence: TGCGCCAGCAGCCTCGTTAGCAGGGGTTCCAGGGAGCTGTTTTTT. The chain joins TRBV5-1 to TRBJ2-2; D is possibly TRBD1 (6 bases). The V end lost 4 bases, the J end lost 9 bases, and 19 bases lay between the germline ends. Germline CDR1 reads SGHRS; CDR2 reads YFSETQ. The CDR3 sequence is 15 residues long.

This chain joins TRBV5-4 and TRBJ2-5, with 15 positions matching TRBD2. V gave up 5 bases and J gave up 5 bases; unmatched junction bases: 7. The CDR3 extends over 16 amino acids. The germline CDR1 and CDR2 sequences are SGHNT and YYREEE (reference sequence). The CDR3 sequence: CASSEGTSGRRETQYF. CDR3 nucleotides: TGTGCCAGCAGTGAGGGGACTAGCGGGAGGCGGGAGACCCAGTACTTC.

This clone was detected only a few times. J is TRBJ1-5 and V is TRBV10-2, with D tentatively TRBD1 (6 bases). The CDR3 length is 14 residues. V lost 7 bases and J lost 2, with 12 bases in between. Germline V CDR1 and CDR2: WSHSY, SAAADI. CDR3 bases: TGCGCCAGCAACTCAGGGGACGGCAATCAGCCCCAGCATTTT. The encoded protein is CASNSGDGNQPQHF.

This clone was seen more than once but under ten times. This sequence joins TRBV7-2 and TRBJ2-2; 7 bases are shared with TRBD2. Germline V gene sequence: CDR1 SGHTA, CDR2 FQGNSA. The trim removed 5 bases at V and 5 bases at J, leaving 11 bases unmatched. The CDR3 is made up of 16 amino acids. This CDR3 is CASSPDGGTGTGELFF. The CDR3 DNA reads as TGTGCCAGCAGCCCCGACGGGGGGACGGGGACCGGGGAGCTGTTTTTT.

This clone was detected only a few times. The CDR3 sequence is CASSRAGLYGYTF. Here the CDR3 DNA reads TGCGCCAGCAGCCGGGCAGGACTCTATGGCTACACCTTC. V and J are TRBV4-3 and TRBJ1-2; no definite D call. With 4 bases removed from V and 4 bases from J, the gap between germline ends came to 10 bases. Germline V gene sequence: CDR1 LGHNA, CDR2 YSLEER. The CDR3 has 13 residues.

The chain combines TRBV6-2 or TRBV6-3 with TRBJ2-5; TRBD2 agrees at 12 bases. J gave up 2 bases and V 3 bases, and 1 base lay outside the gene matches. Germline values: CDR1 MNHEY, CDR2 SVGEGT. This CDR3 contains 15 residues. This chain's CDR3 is CASSYTSGGQETQYF. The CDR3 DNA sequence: TGTGCCAGCAGTTATACTAGCGGGGGGCAAGAGACCCAGTACTTC.

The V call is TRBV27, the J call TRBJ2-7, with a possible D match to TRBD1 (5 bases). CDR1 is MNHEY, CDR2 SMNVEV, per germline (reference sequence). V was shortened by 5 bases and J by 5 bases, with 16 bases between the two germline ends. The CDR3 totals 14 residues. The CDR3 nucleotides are TGTGCCAGCAGTAGCAGGGTTCCCTGGGACGAGCAGTACTTC. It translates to CASSSRVPWDEQYF.

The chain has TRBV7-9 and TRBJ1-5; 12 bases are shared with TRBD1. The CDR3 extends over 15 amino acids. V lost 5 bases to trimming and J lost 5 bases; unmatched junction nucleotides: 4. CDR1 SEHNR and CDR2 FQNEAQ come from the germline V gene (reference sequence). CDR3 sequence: CASSPGDRGHQPQHF. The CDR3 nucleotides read TGTGCCAGCAGCCCCGGGGACAGGGGGCATCAGCCCCAGCATTTT.

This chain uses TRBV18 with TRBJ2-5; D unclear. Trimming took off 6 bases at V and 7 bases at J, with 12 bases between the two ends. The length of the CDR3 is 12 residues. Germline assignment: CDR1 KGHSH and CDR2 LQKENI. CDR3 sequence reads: CASSIEFTTQYF. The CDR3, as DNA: TGTGCCAGCTCCATCGAGTTTACGACCCAGTACTTC.

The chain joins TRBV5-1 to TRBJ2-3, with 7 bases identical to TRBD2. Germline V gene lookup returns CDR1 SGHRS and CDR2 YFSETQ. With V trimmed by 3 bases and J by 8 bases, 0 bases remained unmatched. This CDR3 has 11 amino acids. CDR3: CASSWGGTQYF. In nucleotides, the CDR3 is TGCGCCAGCAGCTGGGGGGGTACGCAGTATTTT. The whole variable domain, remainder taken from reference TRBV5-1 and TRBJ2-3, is KAGVTQTPRYLIKTRGQQVTLSCSPISGHRSVSWYQQTPGQGLQFLFEYFSETQRNKGNFPGRFSGRQFSNSRSEMNVSTLELGDSALYLCASSWGGTQYFGPGTRLTVL.

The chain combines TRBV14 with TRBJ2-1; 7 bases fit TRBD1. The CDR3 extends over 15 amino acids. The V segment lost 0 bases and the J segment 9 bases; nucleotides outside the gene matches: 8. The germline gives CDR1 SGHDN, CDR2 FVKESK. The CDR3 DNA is TGTGCCAGCAGCCAAGACGGCAGGGGGTACGGTGAGCAGTTCTTC. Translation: CASSQDGRGYGEQFF.

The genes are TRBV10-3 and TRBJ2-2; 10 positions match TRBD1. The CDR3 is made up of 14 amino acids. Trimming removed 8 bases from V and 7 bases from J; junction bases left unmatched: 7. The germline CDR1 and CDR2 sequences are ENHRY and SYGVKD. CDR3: CAIGGQGEIGELFF. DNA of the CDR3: TGTGCCATCGGCGGACAGGGGGAGATCGGGGAGCTGTTTTTT.

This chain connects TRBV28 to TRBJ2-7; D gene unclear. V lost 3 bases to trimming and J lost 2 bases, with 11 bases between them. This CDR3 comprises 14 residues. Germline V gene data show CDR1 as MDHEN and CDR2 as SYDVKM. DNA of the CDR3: TGTGCCAGCAGTTTTAACCGCCTACCCTACGAGCAGTACTTC. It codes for CASSFNRLPYEQYF.

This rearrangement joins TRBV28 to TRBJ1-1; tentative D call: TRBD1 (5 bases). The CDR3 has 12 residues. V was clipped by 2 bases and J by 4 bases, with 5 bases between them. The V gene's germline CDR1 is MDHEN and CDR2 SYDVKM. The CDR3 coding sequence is TGTGCCAGCAGTTTACAGGGCACTGAAGCTTTCTTT. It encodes CASSLQGTEAFF. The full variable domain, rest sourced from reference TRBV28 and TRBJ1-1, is DVKVTQSSRYLVKRTGEKVFLECVQDMDHENMFWYRQDPGLGLRLIYFSYDVKMKEKGDIPEGYSVSREKKERFSLILESASTNQTSMYLCASSLQGTEAFFGQGTRLTVV.

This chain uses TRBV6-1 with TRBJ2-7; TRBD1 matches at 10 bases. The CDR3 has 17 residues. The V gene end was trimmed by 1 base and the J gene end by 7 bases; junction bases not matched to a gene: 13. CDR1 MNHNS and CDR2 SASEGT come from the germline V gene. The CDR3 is CASSEVSWDRGAGEQYF. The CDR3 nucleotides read TGTGCCAGCAGTGAAGTATCGTGGGACAGGGGCGCAGGGGAGCAGTACTTC.

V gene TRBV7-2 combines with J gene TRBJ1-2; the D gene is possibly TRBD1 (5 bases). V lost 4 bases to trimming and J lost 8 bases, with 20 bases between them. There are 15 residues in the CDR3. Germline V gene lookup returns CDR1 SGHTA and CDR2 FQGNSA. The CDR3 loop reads CASSSPARASGGYTF. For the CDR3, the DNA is TGTGCCAGCAGCTCCCCAGCCAGGGCCTCAGGGGGCTACACCTTC. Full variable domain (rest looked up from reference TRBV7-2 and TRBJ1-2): GAGVSQSPSNKVTEKGKDVELRCDPISGHTALYWYRQSLGQGLEFLIYFQGNSAPDKSGLPSDRFSAERTGGSVSTLTIQRTQQEDSAVYLCASSSPARASGGYTFGSGTRLTVV.

CDR3 sequence (DNA): TGCGCCAGCAGCCAAGCACCAACAGGGGTCTACGAGCAGTACTTC. Protein sequence: CASSQAPTGVYEQYF. The rearrangement joins TRBV4-3 to TRBJ2-7; TRBD1 agrees at 7 bases. With 1 base clipped from V and 3 bases from J, the junction kept 6 bases outside the gene matches. The germline V gene encodes CDR1 LGHNA and CDR2 YSLEER. This CDR3 is built from 15 residues.

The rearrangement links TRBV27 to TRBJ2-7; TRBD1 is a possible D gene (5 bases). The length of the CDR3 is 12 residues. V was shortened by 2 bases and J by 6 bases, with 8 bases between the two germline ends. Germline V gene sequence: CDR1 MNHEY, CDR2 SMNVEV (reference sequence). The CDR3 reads CASSLRRVEQYF. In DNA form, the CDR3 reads TGTGCCAGCAGTTTACGCAGGGTCGAGCAGTACTTC.

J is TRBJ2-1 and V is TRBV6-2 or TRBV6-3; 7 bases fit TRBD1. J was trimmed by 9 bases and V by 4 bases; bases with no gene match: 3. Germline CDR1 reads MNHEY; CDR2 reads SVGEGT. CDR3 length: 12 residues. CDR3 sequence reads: CASSSQGTEQFF. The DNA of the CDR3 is TGTGCCAGCAGTTCACAGGGGACTGAGCAGTTCTTC.